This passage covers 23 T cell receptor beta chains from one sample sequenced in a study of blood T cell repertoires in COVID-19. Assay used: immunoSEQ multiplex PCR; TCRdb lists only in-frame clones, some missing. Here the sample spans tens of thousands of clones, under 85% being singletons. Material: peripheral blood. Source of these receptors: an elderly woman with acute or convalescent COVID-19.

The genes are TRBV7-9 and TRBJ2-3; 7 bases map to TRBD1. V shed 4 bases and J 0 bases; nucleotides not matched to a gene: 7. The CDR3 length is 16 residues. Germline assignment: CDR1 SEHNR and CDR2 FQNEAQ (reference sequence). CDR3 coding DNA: TGTGCCAGCAGCTCTAGAGGGACAGATAGCACAGATACGCAGTATTTT. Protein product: CASSSRGTDSTDTQYF.

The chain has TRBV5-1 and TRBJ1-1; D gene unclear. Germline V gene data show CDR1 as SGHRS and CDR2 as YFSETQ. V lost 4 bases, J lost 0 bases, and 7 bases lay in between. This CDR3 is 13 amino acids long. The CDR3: CASSVGVNTEAFF. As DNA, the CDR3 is TGCGCCAGCAGCGTCGGGGTGAACACTGAAGCTTTCTTT.

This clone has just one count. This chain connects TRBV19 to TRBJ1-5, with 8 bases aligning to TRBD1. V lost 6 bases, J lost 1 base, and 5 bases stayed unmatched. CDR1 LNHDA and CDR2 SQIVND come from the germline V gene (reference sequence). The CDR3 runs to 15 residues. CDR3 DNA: TGTGCCAGTAGCTCAAGGACAGGGAGCAATCAGCCCCAGCATTTT. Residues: CASSSRTGSNQPQHF.

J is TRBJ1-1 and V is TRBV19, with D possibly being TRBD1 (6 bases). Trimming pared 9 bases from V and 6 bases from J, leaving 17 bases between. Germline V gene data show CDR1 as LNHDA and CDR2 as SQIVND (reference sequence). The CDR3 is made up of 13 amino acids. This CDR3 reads CASLHQGRAEAFF. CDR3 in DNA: TGTGCCAGCTTACATCAGGGGAGGGCTGAAGCTTTCTTT.

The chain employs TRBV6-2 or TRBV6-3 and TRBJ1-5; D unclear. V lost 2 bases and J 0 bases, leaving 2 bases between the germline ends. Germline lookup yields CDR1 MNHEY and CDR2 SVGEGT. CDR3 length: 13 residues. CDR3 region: CASSYHSNQPQHF. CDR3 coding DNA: TGTGCCAGCAGTTACCATAGCAATCAGCCCCAGCATTTT.

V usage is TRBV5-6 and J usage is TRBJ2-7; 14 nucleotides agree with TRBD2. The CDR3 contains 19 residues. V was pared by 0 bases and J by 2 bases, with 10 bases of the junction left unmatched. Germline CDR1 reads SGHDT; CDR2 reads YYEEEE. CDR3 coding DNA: TGTGCCAGCAGCTTGGGACTAGCGGGAGGGACTTACTATACCTACGAGCAGTACTTC. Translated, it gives CASSLGLAGGTYYTYEQYF.

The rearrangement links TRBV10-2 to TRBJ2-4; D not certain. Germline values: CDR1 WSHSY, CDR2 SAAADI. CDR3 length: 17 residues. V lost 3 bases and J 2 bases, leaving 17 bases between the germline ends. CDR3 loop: CASSDERTIPPKNIQYF. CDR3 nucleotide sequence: TGCGCCAGCAGTGACGAGCGCACGATTCCGCCCAAAAACATTCAGTACTTC.

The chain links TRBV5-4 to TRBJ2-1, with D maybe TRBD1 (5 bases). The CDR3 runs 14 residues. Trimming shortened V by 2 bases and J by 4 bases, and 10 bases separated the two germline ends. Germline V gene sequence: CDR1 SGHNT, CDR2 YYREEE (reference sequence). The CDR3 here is CASSFRTTYNEQFF. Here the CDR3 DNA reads TGTGCCAGCAGCTTTCGGACAACGTACAATGAGCAGTTCTTC.

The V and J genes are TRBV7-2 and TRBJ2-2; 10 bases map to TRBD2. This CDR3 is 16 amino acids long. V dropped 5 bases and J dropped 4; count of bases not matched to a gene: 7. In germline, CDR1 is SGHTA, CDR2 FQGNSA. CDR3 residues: CASSAPSGSGTGELFF. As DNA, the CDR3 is TGTGCCAGCAGCGCTCCTAGCGGGAGTGGCACCGGGGAGCTGTTTTTT.

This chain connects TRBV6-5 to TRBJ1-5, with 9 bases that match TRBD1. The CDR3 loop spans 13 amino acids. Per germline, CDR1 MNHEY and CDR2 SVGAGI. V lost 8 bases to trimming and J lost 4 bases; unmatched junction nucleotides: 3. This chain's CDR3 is CASGDRANQPQHF. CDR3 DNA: TGTGCCAGCGGGGACAGGGCTAATCAGCCCCAGCATTTT.

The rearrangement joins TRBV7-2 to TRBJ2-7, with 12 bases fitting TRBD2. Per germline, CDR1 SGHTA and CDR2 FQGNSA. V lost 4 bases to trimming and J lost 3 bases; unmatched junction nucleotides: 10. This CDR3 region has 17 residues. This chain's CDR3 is CASSYSSGRAGFYEQYF. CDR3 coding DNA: TGTGCCAGCAGCTATTCTAGCGGGAGGGCCGGGTTCTACGAGCAGTACTTC.

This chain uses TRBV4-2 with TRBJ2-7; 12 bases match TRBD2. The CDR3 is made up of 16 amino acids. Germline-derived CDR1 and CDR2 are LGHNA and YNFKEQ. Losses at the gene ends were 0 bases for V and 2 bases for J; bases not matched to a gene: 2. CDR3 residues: CASSQDPSGRAYEQYF. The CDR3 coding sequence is TGTGCCAGCAGCCAAGACCCTAGCGGGAGGGCCTACGAGCAGTACTTC.

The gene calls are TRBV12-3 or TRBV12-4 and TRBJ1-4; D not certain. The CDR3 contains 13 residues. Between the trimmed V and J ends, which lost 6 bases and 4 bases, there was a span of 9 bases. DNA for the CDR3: TGTGCCAGCAGCGGAACAGATAATGAAAAACTGTTTTTT. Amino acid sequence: CASSGTDNEKLFF.

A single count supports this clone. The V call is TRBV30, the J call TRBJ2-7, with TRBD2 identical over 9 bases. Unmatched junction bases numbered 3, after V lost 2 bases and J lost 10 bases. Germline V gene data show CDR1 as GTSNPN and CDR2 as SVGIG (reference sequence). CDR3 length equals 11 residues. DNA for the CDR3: TGTGCCTGGAGTTGGCGGGAGGGACAGTACTTC. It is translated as CAWSWREGQYF. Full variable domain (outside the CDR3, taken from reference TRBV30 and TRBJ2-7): SQTIHQWPATLVQPVGSPLSLECTVEGTSNPNLYWYRQAAGRGLQLLFYSVGIGQISSEVPQNLSASRPQDRQFILSSKKLLLSDSGFYLCAWSWREGQYFGPGTRLTVT.

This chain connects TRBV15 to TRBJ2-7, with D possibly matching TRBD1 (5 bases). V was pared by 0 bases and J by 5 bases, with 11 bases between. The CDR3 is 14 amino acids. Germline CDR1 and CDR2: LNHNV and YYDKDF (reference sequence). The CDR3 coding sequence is TGTGCCACCAGCAGAGATCCAGGGTCCGACGAGCAGTACTTC. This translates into CATSRDPGSDEQYF. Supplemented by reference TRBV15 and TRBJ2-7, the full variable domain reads DAMVIQNPRYQVTQFGKPVTLSCSQTLNHNVMYWYQQKSSQAPKLLFHYYDKDFNNEADTPDNFQSRRPNTSFCFLDIRSPGLGDTAMYLCATSRDPGSDEQYFGPGTRLTVT.

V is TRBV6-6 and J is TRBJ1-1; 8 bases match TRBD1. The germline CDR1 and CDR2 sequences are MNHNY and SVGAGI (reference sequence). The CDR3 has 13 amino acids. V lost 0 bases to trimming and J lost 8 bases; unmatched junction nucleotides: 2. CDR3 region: CASSYSWDREAFF. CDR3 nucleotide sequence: TGTGCCAGCAGTTACTCATGGGACAGGGAAGCTTTCTTT.

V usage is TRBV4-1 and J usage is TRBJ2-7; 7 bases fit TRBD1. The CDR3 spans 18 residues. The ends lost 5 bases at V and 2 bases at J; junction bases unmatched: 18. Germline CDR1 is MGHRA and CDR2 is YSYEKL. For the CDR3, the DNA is TGCGCCAGCAGCGCGTCGGGACGCAGGGGGATACCGACCTACGAGCAGTACTTC. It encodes CASSASGRRGIPTYEQYF.

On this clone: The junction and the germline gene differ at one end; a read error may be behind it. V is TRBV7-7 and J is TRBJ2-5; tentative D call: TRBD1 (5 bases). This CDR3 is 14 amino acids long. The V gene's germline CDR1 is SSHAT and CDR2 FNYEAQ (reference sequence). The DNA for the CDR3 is TGTGCTAGCAGCTTGGGGCGGACGAGAGAGACCCAGTACTTC. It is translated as CASSLGRTRETQYF.

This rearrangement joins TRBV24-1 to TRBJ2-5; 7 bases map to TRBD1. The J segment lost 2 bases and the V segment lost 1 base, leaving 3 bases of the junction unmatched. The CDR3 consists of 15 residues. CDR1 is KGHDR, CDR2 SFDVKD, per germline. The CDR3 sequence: CATSDFRGQQETQYF. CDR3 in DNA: TGTGCCACCAGTGATTTCAGGGGACAGCAAGAGACCCAGTACTTC.

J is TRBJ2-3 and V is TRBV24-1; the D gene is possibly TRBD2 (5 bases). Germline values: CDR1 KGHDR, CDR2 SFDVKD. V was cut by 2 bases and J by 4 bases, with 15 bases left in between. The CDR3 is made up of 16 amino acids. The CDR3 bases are TGTGCCACCAGTGATTATACCCCCGCCGGGGCAGATACGCAGTATTTT. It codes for CATSDYTPAGADTQYF.

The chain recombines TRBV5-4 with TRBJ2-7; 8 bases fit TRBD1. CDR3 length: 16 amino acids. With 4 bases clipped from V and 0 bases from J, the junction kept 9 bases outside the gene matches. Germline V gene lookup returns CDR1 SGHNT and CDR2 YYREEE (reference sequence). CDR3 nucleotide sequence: TGTGCCAGCAGCGCGGCCGGGACAGGTGTCTCCTACGAGCAGTACTTC. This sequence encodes CASSAAGTGVSYEQYF.

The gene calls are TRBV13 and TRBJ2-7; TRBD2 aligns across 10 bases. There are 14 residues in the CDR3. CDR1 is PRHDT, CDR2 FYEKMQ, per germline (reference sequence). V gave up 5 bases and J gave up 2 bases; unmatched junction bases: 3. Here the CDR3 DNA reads TGTGCCAGCAGCCTAGCGGGAGTGACCTACGAGCAGTACTTC. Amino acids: CASSLAGVTYEQYF. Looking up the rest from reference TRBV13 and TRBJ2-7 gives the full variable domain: AAGVIQSPRHLIKEKRETATLKCYPIPRHDTVYWYQQGPGQDPQFLISFYEKMQSDKGSIPDRFSAQQFSDYHSELNMSSLELGDSALYFCASSLAGVTYEQYFGPGTRLTVT.

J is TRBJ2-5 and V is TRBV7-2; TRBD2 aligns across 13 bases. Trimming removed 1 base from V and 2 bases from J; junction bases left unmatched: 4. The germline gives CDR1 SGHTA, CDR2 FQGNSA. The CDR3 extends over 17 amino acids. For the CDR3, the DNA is TGTGCCAGCAGCTTAGTGGGACTAGCGGGGCCTCAAGAGACCCAGTACTTC. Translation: CASSLVGLAGPQETQYF.